The clone carrying this TCR beta chain has just one count. This entry comes from a study of blood T cell repertoires in COVID-19. At the level of the study: Samples representing acute and convalescent COVID-19 were sourced from the United States, Italy and Spain. T cells, B-cell-depleted T cells, or PBMCs provided the cDNA or gDNA that served as material.

As handled by the study authors: Amplifying reference gene primers gave estimates of nucleated cell counts. Generated by immunoSEQ multiplex PCR, the TCRdb table keeps only in-frame clones and is missing some. V, J and clone size are those of that table, while D and trimming were read from the DNA. In the table there are around 150,000 clones, around 81% of which are singletons. V was pared by 3 bases and J by 4 bases, with 23 bases between. There are 18 residues in the CDR3. Germline values: CDR1 SGHNT, CDR2 YENEEA. Source material: peripheral blood. This clonotype was sampled from a man in his fifties or sixties with active or convalescent COVID-19. The chain employs TRBV11-3 and TRBJ2-3; TRBD1 might be the D (5 bases). The CDR3 protein is CASSLARMGQPWADTQYF. CDR3 DNA sequence: TGTGCCAGCAGCTTGGCTAGAATGGGGCAGCCCTGGGCAGATACGCAGTATTTT.